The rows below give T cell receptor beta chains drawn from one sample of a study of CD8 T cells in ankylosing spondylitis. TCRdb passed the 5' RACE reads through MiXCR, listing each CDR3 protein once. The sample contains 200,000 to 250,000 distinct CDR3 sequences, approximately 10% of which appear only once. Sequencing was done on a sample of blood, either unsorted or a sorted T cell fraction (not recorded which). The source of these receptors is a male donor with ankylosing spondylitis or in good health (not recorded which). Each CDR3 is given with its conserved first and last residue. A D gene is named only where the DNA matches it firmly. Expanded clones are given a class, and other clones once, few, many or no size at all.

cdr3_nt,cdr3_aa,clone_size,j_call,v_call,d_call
TGCGCCAGCAGCTTTACATCGGGGGTCCAAGAGACCCAGTACTTC,CASSFTSGVQETQYF,many,TRBJ2-5,TRBV5-1,.
TGTGCCAGCAGTTTACAGGGGGCTTTGAGTCAGCCCCAGCATTTT,CASSLQGALSQPQHF,many,TRBJ1-5,TRBV12-3/TRBV12-4,TRBD1
TGTGCCAGCTTGAGAGCGGGGGTTCAAGAGACCCAGTACTTC,CASLRAGVQETQYF,.,TRBJ2-5,TRBV2,TRBD2
TGTGCCAGCAGTTTTTTTGAGGGGGGGGCCTCAGATACGCAGTATTTT,CASSFFEGGASDTQYF,.,TRBJ2-3,TRBV12-3/TRBV12-4,.
TGCACCAGCAGCTTGGCAGGGTTGACAGATACGCAGTATTTT,CTSSLAGLTDTQYF,.,TRBJ2-3,TRBV5-1,.
TGTGCCAGCAGCCAAGATAGGTGGAAACAGGCCCAAGAGACCCAGTACTTC,CASSQDRWKQAQETQYF,many,TRBJ2-5,TRBV3-1,.
TGCGCCAGCAGCGACACCGGGACAGGGGTCGGTGGCTACACCTTC,CASSDTGTGVGGYTF,many,TRBJ1-2,TRBV5-1,TRBD1
TGTGCCAGCAGCTCAACTAGCGGGGCCACCCGAATCACAGATACGCAGTATTTT,CASSSTSGATRITDTQYF,.,TRBJ2-3,TRBV7-3,TRBD2
TGCGCCAGCAGCGACCAAGGCACAGATACGCAGTATTTT,CASSDQGTDTQYF,many,TRBJ2-3,TRBV5-1,.
TGTGCCAGCAGTAGAGGCCGTTTCCGGGACAGGCGGAATTCACCCCTCCACTTT,CASSRGRFRDRRNSPLHF,.,TRBJ1-6,TRBV11-2,TRBD1
TGCAGTGCTAGAGACACCGGGACGACACCCACAGATACGCAGTATTTT,CSARDTGTTPTDTQYF,many,TRBJ2-3,TRBV20-1,.
TGCGCCAGCAGCTTGGATCTAGGGGGTCCCGAGCAGTACTTC,CASSLDLGGPEQYF,many,TRBJ2-7,TRBV5-1,.
TGCAGCGTTGATGCGGACGGAGGCACAGATACGCAGTATTTT,CSVDADGGTDTQYF,many,TRBJ2-3,TRBV29-1,.
TGTGCCAGCTCACCTGTAGCCTACAATGAGCAGTTCTTC,CASSPVAYNEQFF,.,TRBJ2-1,TRBV18,.
TGCAGTGCTCTAGGGACAGGGACCAACACTGAAGCTTTCTTT,CSALGTGTNTEAFF,many,TRBJ1-1,TRBV20-1,TRBD1
TGTGCCAGCAGCCTCCAGACTGGAAACAATGAGCAGTTCTTC,CASSLQTGNNEQFF,many,TRBJ2-1,TRBV7-2,.
TGTGCCAGCAGCATTTACTCTGGGGCCAACGTCCTGACTTTC,CASSIYSGANVLTF,few,TRBJ2-6,TRBV12-3/TRBV12-4,.
TGTGCCAGCAGTCCCCCGGGGGTAGGCACTGAAGCTTTCTTT,CASSPPGVGTEAFF,many,TRBJ1-1,TRBV6-1,.
TGCGCCAGCAGCCCCAATAGCCAGGGTAATGAAAAACTGTTTTTT,CASSPNSQGNEKLFF,.,TRBJ1-4,TRBV5-1,.
TGCAGCGTTGAAGATCAAACAGGGCCCTATGGCTACACCTTC,CSVEDQTGPYGYTF,many,TRBJ1-2,TRBV29-1,.
TGTGCCAGCAACCCTCGGGACAGGGATCTTGCTGGAAACACCATATATTTT,CASNPRDRDLAGNTIYF,few,TRBJ1-3,TRBV5-5,TRBD1
TGTGCCAGCAGCTTAGGGGGGGGCGCGAAAACTTTCTTT,CASSLGGGAKTFF,many,TRBJ1-1,TRBV7-2,.
TGCGCCAGCAGCTTGGGTCTTTCAGAGACCCAGTACTTC,CASSLGLSETQYF,many,TRBJ2-5,TRBV5-1,.
TGTGCCAGCAGTTTCGGGGACAGGGTGGCTGAAAAACTGTTTTTT,CASSFGDRVAEKLFF,.,TRBJ1-4,TRBV28,TRBD1
TGTGCCAGCAGCTCCCCAGACAGGGAAACTGAAGCTTTCTTT,CASSSPDRETEAFF,few,TRBJ1-1,TRBV5-5,TRBD1